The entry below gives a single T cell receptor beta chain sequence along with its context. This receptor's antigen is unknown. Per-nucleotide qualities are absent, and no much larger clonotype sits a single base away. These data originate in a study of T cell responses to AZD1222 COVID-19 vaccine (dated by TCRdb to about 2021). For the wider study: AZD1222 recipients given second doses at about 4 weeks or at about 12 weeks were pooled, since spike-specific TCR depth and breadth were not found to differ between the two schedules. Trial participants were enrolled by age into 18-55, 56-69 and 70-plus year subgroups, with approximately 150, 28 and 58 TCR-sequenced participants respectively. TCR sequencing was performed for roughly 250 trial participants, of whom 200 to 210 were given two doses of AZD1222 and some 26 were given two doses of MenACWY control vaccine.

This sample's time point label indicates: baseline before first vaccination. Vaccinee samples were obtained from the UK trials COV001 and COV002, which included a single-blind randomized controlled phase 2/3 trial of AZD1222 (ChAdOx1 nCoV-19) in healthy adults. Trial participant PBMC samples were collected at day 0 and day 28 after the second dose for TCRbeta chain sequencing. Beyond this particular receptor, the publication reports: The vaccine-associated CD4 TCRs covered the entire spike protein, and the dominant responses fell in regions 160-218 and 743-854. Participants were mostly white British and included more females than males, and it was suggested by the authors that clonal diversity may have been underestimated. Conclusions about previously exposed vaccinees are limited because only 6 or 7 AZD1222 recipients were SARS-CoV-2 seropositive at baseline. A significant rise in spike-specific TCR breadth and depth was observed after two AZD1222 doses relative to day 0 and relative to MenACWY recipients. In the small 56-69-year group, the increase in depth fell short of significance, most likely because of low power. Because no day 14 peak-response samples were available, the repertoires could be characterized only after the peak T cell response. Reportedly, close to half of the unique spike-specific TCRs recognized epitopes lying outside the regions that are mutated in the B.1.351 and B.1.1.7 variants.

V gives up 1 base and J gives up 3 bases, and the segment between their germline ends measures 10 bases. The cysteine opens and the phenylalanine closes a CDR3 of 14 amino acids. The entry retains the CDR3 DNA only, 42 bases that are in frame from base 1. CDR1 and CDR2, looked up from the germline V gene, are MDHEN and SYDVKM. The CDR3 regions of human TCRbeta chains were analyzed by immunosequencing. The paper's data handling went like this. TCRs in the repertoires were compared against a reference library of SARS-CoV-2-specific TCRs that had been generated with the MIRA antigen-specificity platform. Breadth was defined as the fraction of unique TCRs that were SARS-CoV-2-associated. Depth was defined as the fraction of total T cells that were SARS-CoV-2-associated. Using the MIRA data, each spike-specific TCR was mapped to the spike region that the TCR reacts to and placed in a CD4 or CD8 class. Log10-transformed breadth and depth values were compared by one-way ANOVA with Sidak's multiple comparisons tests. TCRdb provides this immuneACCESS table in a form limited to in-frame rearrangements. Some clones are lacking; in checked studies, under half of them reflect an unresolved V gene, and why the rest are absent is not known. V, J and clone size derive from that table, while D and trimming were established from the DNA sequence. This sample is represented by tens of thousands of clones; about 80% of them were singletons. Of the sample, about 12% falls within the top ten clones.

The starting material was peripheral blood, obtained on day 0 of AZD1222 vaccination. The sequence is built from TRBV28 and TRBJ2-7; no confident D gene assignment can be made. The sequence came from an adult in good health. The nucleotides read TGTGCCAGCAGTTTATCGGTGACAAACTACGAGCAGTACTTC. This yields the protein CASSLSVTNYEQYF.